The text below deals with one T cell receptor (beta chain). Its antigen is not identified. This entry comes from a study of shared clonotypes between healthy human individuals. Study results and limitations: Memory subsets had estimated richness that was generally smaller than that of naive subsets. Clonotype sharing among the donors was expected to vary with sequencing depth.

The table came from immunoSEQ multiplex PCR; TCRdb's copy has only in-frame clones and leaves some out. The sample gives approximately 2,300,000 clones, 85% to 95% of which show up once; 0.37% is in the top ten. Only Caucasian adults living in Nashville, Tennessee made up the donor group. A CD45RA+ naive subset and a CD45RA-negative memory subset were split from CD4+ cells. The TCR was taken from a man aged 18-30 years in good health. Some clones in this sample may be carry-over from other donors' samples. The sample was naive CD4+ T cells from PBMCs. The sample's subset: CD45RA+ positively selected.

The CDR3 region has the DNA TGTGCCAGCAGCGTAGGGGCAGTTGACAATCAGCCCCAGCATTTT. Translating it yields CASSVGAVDNQPQHF. The J gene is TRBJ1-5, the V gene TRBV9; D ambiguous. The germline V and J ends were trimmed by 0 bases and 3 bases, with 10 bases remaining between them. CDR1 is SGDLS and CDR2 is YYNGEE in the germline V gene. The CDR3 is 15 amino acids. The full variable domain, in which reference TRBV9 and TRBJ1-5 provide the parts outside the CDR3, is DSGVTQTPKHLITATGQRVTLRCSPRSGDLSVYWYQQSLDQGLQFLIQYYNGEERAKGNILERFSAQQFPDLHSELNLSSLELGDSALYFCASSVGAVDNQPQHFGDGTRLSIL.